The entry below gives a single T cell receptor beta chain sequence along with its context. Its specificity is not known. This entry comes from a study of glioma-infiltrating T cells after dendritic cell vaccination. Study-level information: Dendritic cells derived from monocytes and pulsed with autologous tumor lysate formed the vaccine. Dendritic cell vaccine was injected intradermally three times, biweekly.

Time point indicated: after dendritic cell vaccination, including at tumor progression/relapse. Study-level points and caveats: Higher TCR clonality did not directly relate to longer survival.

Germline V gene sequence: CDR1 SGHTA, CDR2 FQGNSA. V gave up 2 bases and J gave up 8 bases; unmatched junction bases: 6. The CDR3 has 15 amino acids. Amplification used 60 V beta primers and 13 J beta primers. The protocol was immunoSEQ multiplex PCR, while the TCRdb copy is restricted to in-frame clones and leaves out a portion. This sample has about 65,000 clones; roughly 86% occur once, and the top ten carry roughly 11%. V and J are TRBV7-2 and TRBJ1-2; 12 bases are a match to TRBD1. The sample in question was blood, obtained after dendritic cell vaccination. The sequence came from a human donor with glioblastoma. The CDR3 sequence is CASSLPGQGAGGYTF. As DNA, the CDR3 is TGTGCCAGCAGCTTACCGGGACAGGGGGCAGGGGGCTACACCTTC.